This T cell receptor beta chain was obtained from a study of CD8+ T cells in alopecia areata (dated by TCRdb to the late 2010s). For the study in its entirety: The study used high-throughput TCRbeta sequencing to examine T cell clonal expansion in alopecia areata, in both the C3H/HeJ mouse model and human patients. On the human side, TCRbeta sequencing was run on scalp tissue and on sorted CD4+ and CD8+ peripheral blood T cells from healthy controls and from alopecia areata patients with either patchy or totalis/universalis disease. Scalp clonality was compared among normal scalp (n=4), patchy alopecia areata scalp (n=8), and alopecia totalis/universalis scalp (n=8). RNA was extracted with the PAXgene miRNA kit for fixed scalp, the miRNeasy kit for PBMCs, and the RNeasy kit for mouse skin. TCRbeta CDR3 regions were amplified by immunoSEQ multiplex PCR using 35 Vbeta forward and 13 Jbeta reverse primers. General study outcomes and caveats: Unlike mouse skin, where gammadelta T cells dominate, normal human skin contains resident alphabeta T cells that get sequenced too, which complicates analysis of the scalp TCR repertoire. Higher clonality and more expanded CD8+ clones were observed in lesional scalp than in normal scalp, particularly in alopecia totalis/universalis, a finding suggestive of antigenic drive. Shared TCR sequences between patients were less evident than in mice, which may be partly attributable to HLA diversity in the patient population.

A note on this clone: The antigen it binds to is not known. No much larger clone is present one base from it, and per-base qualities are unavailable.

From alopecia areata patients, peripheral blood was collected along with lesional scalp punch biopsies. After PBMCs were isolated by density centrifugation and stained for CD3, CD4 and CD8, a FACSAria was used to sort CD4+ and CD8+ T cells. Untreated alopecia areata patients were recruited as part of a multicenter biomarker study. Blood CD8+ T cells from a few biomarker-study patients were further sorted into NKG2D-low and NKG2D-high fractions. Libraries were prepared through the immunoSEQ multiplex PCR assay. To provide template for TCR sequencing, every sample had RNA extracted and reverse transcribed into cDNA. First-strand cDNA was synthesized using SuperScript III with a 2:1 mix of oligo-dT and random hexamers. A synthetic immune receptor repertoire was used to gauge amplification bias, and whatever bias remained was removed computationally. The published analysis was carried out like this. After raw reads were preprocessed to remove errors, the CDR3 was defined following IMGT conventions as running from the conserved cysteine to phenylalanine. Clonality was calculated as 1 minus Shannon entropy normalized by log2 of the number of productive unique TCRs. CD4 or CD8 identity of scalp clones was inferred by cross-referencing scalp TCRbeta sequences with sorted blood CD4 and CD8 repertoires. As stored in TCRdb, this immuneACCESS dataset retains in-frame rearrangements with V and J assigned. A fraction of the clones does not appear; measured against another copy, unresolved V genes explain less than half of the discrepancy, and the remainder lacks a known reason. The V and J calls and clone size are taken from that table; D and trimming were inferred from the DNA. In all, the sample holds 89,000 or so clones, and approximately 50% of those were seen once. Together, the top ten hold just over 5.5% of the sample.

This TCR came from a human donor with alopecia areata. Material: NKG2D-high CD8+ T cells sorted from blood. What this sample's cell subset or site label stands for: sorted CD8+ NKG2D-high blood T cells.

The sequence in DNA is TGTGCCAGCAGCCCGACCGGGACTAGCAATGAGCAGTTCTTC. Its coded protein is CASSPTGTSNEQFF. This chain joins TRBV5-6 to TRBJ2-1; the central 8 bases match TRBD2. Here V drops 4 bases and J drops 6 bases, and the junction holds 6 bases not matched to any gene. Measured from the cysteine to the phenylalanine, the CDR3 is 14 residues long. Only the CDR3 DNA is retained, 42 bases long and in frame from the first base. The germline V gene encodes CDR1 SGHDT and CDR2 YYEEEE.